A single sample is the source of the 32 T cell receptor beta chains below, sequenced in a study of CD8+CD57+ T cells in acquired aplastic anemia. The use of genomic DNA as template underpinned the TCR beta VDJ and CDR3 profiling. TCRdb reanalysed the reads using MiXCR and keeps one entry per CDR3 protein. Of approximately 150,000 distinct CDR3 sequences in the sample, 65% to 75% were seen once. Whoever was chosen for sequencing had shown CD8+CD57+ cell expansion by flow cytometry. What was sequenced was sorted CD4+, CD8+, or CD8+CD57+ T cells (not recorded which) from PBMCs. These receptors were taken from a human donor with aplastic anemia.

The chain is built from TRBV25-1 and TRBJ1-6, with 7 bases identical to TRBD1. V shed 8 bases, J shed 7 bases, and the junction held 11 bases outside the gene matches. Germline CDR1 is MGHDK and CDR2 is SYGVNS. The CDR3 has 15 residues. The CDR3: CASRDSEGANSPLHF. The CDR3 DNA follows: TGTGCCAGCCGGGACAGTGAAGGAGCCAATTCACCCCTCCACTTT.

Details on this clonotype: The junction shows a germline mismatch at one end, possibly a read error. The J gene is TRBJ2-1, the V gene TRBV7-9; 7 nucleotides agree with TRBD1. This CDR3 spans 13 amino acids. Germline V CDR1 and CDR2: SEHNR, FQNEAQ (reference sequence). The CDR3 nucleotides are TGCGCCAGCAGCCAACAACAGGGGTATGAGCAGTTCTTC. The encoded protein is CASSQQQGYEQFF.

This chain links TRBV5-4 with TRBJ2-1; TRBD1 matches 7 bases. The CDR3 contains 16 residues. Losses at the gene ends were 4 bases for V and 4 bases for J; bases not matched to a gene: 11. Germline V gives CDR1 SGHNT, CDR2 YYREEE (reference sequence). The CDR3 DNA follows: TGTGCCAGCAGCGCAACCGGGACAGAAAATTACAATGAGCAGTTCTTC. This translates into CASSATGTENYNEQFF.

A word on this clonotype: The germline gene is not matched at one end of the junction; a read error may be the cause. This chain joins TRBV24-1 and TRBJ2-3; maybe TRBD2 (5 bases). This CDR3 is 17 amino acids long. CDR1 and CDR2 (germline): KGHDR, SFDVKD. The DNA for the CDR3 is TGTGCCAGCAGTGATGTCTACGGGGAAGGACGTAGAGATACGCAGTATTTT. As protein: CASSDVYGEGRRDTQYF.

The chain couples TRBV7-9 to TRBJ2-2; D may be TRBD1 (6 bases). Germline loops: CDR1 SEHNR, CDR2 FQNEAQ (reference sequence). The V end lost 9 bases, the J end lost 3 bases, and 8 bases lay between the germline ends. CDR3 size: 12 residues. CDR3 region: CARRQDTGELFF. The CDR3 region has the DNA TGTGCCAGGCGACAGGACACCGGGGAGCTGTTTTTT.

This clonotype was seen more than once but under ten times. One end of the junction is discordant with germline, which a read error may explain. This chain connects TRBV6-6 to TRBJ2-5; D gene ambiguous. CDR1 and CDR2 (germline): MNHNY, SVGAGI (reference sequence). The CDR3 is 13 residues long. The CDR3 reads CAISEEARETQYF. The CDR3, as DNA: TGTGCCATCAGTGAGGAAGCGAGAGAGACCCAGTACTTC.

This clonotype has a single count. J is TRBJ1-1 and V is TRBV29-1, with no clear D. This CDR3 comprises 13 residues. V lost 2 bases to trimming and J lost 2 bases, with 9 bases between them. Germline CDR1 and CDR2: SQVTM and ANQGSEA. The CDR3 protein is CSVERSRNTEAFF. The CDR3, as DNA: TGCAGCGTTGAAAGGTCGCGTAACACTGAAGCTTTCTTT.

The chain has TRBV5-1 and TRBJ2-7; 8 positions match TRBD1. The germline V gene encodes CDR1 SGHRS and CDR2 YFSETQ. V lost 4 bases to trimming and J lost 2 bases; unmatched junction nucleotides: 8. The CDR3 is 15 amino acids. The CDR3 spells CASSVSGGWAYEQYF. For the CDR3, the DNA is TGCGCCAGCAGCGTCTCAGGGGGCTGGGCCTACGAGCAGTACTTC.

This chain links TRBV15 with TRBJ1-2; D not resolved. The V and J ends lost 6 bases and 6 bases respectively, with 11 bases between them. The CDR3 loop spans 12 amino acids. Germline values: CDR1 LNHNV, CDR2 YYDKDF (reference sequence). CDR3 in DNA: TGTGCCACCAGGGACGGGCTGGATGGCTACACCTTC. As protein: CATRDGLDGYTF.

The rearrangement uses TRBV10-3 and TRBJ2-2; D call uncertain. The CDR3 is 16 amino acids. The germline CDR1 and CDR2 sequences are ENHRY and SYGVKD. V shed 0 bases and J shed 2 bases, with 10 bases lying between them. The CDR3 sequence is CAISESGQQNTGELFF. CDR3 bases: TGTGCCATCAGTGAGTCCGGGCAGCAAAACACCGGGGAGCTGTTTTTT.

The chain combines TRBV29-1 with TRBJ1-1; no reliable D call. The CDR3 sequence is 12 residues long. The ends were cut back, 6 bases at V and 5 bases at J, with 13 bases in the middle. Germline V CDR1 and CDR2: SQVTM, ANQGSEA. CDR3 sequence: CSVMDPGTEAFF. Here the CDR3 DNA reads TGCAGCGTGATGGACCCGGGGACTGAAGCTTTCTTT.

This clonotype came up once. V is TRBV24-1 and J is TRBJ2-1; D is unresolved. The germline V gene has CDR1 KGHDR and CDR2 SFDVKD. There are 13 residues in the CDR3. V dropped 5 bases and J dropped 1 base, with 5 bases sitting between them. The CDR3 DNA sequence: TGTGCCACCAGTGGGGGTTCCTACAATGAGCAGTTCTTC. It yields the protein CATSGGSYNEQFF.

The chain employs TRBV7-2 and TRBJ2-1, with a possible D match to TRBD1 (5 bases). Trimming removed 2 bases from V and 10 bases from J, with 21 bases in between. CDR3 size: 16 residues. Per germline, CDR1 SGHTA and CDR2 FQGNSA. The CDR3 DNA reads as TGTGCCAGCAGCTTAACGAAGGGGCTTCACGTCCCGGAGCAGTTCTTC. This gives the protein CASSLTKGLHVPEQFF.

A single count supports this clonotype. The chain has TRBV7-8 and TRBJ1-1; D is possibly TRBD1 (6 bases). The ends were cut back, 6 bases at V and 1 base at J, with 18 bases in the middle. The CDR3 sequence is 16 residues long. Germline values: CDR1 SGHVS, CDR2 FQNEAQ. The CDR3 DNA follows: TGTGCCAGCAGTTCCCCAGGGGCCGTCTCGAACACTGAAGCTTTCTTT. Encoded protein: CASSSPGAVSNTEAFF.

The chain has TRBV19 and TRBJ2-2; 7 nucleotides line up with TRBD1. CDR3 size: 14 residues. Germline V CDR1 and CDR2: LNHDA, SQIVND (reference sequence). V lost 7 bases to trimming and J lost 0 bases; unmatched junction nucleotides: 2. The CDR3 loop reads CASMGTANTGELFF. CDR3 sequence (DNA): TGTGCCAGTATGGGGACAGCGAACACCGGGGAGCTGTTTTTT. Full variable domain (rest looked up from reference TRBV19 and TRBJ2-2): DGGITQSPKYLFRKEGQNVTLSCEQNLNHDAMYWYRQDPGQGLRLIYYSQIVNDFQKGDIAEGYSVSREKKESFPLTVTSAQKNPTAFYLCASMGTANTGELFFGEGSRLTVL.

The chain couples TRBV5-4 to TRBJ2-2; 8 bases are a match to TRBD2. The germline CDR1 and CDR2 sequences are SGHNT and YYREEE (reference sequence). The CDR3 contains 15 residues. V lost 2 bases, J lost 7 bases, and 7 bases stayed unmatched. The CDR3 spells CASSLPAGLVGELFF. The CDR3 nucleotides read TGTGCCAGCAGCTTACCTGCGGGACTAGTCGGGGAGCTGTTTTTT.

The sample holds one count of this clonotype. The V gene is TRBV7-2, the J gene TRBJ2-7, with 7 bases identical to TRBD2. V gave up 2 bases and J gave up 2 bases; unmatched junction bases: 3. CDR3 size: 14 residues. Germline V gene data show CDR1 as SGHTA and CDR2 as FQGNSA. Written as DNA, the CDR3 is TGTGCCAGCAGCTTATGGGAGGGCCCCTACGAGCAGTACTTC. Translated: CASSLWEGPYEQYF.

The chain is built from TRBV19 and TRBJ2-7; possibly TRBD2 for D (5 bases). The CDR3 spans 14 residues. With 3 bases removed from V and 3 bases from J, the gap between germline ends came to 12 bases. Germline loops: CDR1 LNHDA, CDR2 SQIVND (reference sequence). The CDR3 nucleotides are TGTGCCAGTAGTATTGGGCTAGCTGACTACGAGCAGTACTTC. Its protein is CASSIGLADYEQYF.

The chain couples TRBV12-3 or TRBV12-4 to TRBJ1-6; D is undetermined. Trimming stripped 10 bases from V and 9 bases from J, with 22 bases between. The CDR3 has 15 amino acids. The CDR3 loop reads CATRREGLAVSPLHF. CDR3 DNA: TGTGCCACCAGGAGGGAGGGCCTCGCAGTTTCACCCCTCCACTTT.

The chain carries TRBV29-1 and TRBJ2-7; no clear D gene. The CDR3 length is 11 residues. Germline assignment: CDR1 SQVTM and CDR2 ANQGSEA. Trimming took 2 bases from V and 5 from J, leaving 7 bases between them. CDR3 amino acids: CSVEYTDEQYV. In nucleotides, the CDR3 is TGCAGCGTTGAATACACGGACGAGCAGTACGTC.

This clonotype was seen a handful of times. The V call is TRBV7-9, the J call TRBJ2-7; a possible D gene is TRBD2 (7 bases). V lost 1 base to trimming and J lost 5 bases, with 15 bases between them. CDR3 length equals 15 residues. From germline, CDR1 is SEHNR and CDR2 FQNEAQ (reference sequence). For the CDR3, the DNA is TGTGCCAGCAGCTTAGAGGGGGGGGGGCTGAACGAGCAGTACTTC. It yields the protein CASSLEGGGLNEQYF. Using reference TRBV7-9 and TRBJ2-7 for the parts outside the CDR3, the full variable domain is DTGVSQNPRHKITKRGQNVTFRCDPISEHNRLYWYRQTLGQGPEFLTYFQNEAQLEKSRLLSDRFSAERPKGSFSTLEIQRTEQGDSAMYLCASSLEGGGLNEQYFGPGTRLTVT.

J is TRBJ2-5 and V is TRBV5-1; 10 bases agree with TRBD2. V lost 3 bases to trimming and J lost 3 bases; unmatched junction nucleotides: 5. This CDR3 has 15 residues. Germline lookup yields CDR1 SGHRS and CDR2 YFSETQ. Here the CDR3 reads CASSSRTSGEETQYF. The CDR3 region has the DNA TGCGCCAGCAGCTCGCGGACTAGCGGTGAAGAGACCCAGTACTTC.

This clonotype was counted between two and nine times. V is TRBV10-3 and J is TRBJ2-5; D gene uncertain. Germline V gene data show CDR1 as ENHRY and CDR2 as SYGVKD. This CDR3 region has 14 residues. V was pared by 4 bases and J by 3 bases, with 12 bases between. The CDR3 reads CAISAENLKETQYF. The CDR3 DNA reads TGTGCCATCAGTGCGGAGAACCTTAAAGAGACCCAGTACTTC.

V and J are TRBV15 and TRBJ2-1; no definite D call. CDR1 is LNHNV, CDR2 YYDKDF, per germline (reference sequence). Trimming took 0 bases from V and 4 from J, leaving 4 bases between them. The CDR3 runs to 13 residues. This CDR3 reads CATSRDQYNEQFF. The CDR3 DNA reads TGTGCCACCAGCAGAGATCAGTACAATGAGCAGTTCTTC.

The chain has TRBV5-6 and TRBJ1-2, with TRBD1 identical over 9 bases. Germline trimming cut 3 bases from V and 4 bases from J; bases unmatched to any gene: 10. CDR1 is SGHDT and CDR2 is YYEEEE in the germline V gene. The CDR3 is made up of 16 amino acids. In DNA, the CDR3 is TGTGCCAGCAGCTGGGGCTCCGGGACAGGGACCTATGGCTACACCTTC. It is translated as CASSWGSGTGTYGYTF.

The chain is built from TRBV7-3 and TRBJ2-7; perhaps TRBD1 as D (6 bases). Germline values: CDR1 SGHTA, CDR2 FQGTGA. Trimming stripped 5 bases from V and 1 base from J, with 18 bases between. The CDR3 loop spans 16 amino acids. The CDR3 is CASSRPRTANSYEQYF. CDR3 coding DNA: TGTGCCAGCAGCAGGCCCAGGACAGCGAATTCCTACGAGCAGTACTTC.

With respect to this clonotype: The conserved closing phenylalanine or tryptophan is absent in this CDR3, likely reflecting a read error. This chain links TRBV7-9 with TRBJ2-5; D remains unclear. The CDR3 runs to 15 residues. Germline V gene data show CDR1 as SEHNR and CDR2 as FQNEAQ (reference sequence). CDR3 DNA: TGCGCCAGCAGCCTCGAGAGGATTACACAAGAGACCCAGTACCTC. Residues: CASSLERITQETQYL.

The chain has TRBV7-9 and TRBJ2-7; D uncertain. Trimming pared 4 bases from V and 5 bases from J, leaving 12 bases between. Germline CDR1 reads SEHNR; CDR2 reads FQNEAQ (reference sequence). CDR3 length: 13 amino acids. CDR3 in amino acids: CASSSIQGDEQYF. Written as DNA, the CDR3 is TGTGCCAGCAGCTCCATCCAAGGCGACGAGCAGTACTTC.

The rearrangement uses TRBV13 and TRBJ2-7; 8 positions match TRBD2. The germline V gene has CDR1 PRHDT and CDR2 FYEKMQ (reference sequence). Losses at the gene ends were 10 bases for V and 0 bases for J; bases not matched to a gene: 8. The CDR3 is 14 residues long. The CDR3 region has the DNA TGTGCCATCAGTGAAGGGACTAGCTCCTACGAGCAGTACTTC. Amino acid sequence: CAISEGTSSYEQYF.

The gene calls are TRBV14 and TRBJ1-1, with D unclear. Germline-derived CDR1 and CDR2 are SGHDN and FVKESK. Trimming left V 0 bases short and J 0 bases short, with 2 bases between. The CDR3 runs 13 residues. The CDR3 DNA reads TGTGCCAGCAGCCAAGATCTGAACACTGAAGCTTTCTTT. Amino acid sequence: CASSQDLNTEAFF.

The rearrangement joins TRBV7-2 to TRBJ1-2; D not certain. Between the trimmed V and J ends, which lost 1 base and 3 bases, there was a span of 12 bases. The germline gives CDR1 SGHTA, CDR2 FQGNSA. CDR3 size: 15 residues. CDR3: CASSLGWGRDYGYTF. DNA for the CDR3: TGTGCCAGCAGCTTAGGGTGGGGTAGGGACTATGGCTACACCTTC. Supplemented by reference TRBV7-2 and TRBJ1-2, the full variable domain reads GAGVSQSPSNKVTEKGKDVELRCDPISGHTALYWYRQSLGQGLEFLIYFQGNSAPDKSGLPSDRFSAERTGGSVSTLTIQRTQQEDSAVYLCASSLGWGRDYGYTFGSGTRLTVV.

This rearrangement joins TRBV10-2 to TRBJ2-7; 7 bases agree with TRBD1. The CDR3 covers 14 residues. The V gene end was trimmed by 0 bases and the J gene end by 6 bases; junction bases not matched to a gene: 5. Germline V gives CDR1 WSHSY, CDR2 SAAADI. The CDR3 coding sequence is TGCGCCAGCAGTGAGTCGAGGGCAGGGGGCGAGCAGTACTTC. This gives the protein CASSESRAGGEQYF.